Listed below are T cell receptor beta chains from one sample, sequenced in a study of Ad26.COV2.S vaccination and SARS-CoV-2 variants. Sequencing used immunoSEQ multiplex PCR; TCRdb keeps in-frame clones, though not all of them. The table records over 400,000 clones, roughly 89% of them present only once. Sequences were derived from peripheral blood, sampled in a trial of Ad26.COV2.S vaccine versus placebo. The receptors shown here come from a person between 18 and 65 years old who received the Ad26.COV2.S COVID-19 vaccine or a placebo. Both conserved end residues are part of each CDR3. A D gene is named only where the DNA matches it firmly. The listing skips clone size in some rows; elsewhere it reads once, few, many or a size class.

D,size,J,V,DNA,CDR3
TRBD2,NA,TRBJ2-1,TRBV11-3,TGTGCCAGCAGCCTACTGCTAGCGGGAGAATACAATGAGCAGTTCTTC,CASSLLLAGEYNEQFF
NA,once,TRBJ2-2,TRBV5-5,TGTGCCAGCAGCTCTAACCCACCCGGGGAGCTGTTTTTT,CASSSNPPGELFF
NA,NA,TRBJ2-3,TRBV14,TGTGCCAGCAGCCATTCAGATACGCAGTATTTT,CASSHSDTQYF
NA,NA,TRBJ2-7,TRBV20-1,TGCAGTGCTAGGGACACCTACGAGCAGTACTTC,CSARDTYEQYF
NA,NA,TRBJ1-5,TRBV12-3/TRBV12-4,TGTGCCACCACATCACTTGGCAATCAGCCCCAGCATTTT,CATTSLGNQPQHF
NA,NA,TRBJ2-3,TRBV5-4,TGTGCCAGCAGCTTGGCGGGGGGCCGAACAGATACGCAGTATTTT,CASSLAGGRTDTQYF
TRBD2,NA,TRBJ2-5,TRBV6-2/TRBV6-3,TGTGCCAGCAGTATAGCGGGAGCGGGGACCCAGTACTTC,CASSIAGAGTQYF
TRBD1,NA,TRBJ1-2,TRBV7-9,TGTGCCAGCTCCGACAGGGGTGGTGGCTACACCTTC,CASSDRGGGYTF
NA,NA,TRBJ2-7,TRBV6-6,TGTGCCAGCAGTCCGGGTCCAGACAGAATTGACTACGAGCAGTACTTC,CASSPGPDRIDYEQYF
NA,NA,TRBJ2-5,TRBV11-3,TGTGCCAGCAGCCCCACTGGGGGGCGGCGGGAGACCCAGTACTTC,CASSPTGGRRETQYF
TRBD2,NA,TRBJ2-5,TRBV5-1,TGCGCCAGCAGCTTGCTCCCCCGGGGGGACCAAGAGACCCAGTACTTC,CASSLLPRGDQETQYF
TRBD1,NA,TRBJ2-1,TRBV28,TGTGCCAGCAGGACAGGGTCCTACAATGAGCAGTTCTTC,CASRTGSYNEQFF
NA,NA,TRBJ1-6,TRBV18,TGTGCCAGCTCGTCGATTGCGGCATCAAGCTCCTATAATTCACCCCTCCACTTT,CASSSIAASSSYNSPLHF
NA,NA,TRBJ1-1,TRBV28,TGTGCCAGCAGCCACCTTCCGGGATCAGGGACTGAAGCTTTCTTT,CASSHLPGSGTEAFF
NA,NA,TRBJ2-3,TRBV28,TGTGCCAGCAGTTTCCCGGACAGAGATACGCAGTATTTT,CASSFPDRDTQYF
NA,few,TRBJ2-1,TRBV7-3,TGTGCCAGCAGCTTAAACCCGGGCCAGCTCACACAGTTCTTC,CASSLNPGQLTQFF
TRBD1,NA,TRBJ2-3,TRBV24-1,TGTGCCACCAGTGATCGACAGGGTGGCACAGATACGCAGTATTTT,CATSDRQGGTDTQYF
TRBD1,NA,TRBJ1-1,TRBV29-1,TGCAGCGCAAGTGAGGACAGGGAAACGCTGAACACTGAAGCTTTCTTT,CSASEDRETLNTEAFF
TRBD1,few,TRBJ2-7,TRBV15,TGTGCCACCAGCGGAGAGACAGGGGGCCCCTACGAGCAGTACTTC,CATSGETGGPYEQYF
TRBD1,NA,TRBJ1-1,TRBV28,TGTGCCAGCACACTGCCCGGGACAGGGGGCCGGGACACTGAAGCTTTCTTT,CASTLPGTGGRDTEAFF